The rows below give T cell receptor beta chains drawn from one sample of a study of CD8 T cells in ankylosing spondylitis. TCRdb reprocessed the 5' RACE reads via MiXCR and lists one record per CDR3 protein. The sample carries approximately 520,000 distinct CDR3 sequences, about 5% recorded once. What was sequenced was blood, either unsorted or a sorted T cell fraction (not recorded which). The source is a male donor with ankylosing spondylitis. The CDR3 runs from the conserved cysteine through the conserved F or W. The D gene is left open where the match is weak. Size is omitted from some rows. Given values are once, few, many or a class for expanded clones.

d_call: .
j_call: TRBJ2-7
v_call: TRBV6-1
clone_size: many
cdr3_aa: CASRKWDGPYEQYF
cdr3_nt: TGTGCCAGCAGAAAATGGGACGGCCCCTACGAGCAGTACTTC

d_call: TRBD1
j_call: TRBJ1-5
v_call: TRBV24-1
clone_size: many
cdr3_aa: CATSDHNTGVNQPQHF
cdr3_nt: TGTGCCACCAGTGACCATAACACAGGGGTTAATCAGCCCCAGCATTTT

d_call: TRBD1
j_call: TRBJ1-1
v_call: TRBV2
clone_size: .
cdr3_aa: CASRDLQGAGTEAFF
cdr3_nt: TGTGCCAGCAGGGATCTACAGGGGGCAGGGACTGAAGCTTTCTTT

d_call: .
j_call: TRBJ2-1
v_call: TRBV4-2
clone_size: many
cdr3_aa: CASSDPGNLYNEQFF
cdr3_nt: TGTGCCAGCAGCGACCCAGGTAATCTCTACAATGAGCAGTTCTTC

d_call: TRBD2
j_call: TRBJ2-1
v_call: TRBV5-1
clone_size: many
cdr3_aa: CASSLLLAGDAPGQFF
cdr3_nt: TGCGCCAGCAGCTTGCTGCTAGCGGGAGATGCCCCGGGTCAGTTCTTC

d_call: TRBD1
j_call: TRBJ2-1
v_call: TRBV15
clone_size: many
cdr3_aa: CATSPTGGNEQFF
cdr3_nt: TGTGCCACCAGCCCTACAGGGGGCAATGAGCAGTTCTTC

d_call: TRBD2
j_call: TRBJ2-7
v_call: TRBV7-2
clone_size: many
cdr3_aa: CASSPSTGLISEQYF
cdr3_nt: TGTGCCAGCAGCCCATCAACGGGACTAATTTCCGAGCAGTACTTC

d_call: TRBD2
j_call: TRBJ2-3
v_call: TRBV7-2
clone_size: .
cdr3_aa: CASSLVVLAGRTDTQYF
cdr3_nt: TGTGCCAGCAGCTTAGTAGTTTTAGCGGGGCGCACAGATACGCAGTATTTT

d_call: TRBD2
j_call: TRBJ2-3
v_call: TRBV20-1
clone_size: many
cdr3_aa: CSAPKSGAGDTQYF
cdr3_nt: TGCAGTGCGCCCAAGAGCGGGGCCGGAGATACGCAGTATTTT

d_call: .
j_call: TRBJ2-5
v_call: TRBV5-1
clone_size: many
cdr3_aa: CASRPTLAKTQYF
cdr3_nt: TGCGCCAGCAGGCCGACCCTCGCGAAGACCCAGTACTTC

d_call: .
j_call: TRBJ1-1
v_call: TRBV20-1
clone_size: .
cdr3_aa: CRIKGSVTEAFF
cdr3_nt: TGCAGGATAAAAGGGTCTGTCACTGAAGCTTTCTTT

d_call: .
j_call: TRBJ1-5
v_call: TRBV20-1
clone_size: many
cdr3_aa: CSARDRRDSNQPQHF
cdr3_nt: TGCAGTGCTAGAGATAGGAGGGATAGCAATCAGCCCCAGCATTTT

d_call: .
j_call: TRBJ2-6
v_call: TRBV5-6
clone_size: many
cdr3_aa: CASSLSAGLSGANVLTF
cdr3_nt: TGTGCCAGCAGCTTGTCGGCAGGATTGTCTGGGGCCAACGTCCTGACTTTC

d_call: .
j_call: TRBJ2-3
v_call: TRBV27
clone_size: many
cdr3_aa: CASSSILDTQYF
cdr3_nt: TGTGCCAGCAGTTCCATTCTGGATACGCAGTATTTT

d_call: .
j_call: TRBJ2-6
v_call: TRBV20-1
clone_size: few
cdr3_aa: CSADDGSGANVLTF
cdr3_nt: TGCAGTGCTGACGATGGGTCTGGGGCCAACGTCCTGACTTTC

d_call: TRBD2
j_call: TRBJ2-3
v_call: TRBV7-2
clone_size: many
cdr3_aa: CASSFSGGAGTDTQYF
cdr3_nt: TGTGCCAGCAGCTTTAGCGGGGGGGCCGGTACAGATACGCAGTATTTT

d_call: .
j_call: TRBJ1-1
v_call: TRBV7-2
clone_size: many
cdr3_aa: CASSSPMNTEAFF
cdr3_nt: TGTGCCAGCAGCTCTCCCATGAACACTGAAGCTTTCTTT

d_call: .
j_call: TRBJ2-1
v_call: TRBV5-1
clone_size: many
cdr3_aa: CASSLAGGEEFF
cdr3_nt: TGCGCCAGCAGCTTGGCAGGGGGGGAAGAGTTCTTC

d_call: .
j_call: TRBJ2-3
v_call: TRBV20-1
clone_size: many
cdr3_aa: CSASDRGSSTDTQYF
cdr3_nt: TGCAGTGCTAGTGACCGGGGCTCTAGCACAGATACGCAGTATTTT

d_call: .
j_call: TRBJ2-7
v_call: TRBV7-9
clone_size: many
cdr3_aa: CASSPGIREQYF
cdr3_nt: TGTGCCAGCAGCCCAGGAATCCGCGAGCAGTACTTC

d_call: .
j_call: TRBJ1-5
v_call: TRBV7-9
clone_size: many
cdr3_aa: CASSLAGIQPQHF
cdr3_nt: TGTGCCAGCAGCTTAGCGGGTATTCAGCCCCAGCATTTT

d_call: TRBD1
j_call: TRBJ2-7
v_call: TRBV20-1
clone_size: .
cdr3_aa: CSASTGSSYEQYF
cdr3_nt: TGCAGTGCTTCGACAGGGAGCTCCTACGAGCAGTACTTC